This T cell receptor (beta chain) was found in a study of glioma-infiltrating T cells. For the study at large: WHO grade II oligodendrogliomas or astrocytomas, plus non-recurrent WHO grade IV glioblastomas, were sampled. About a million peripheral T cells were targeted at roughly 4.5- to 11-fold coverage.

Concerning this clonotype itself: Antigen specificity is unknown.

Trimming left V 3 bases short and J 4 bases short, with 7 bases between. Germline V lookup: CDR1 SNHLY, CDR2 FYNNEI. The CDR3 consists of 14 residues. TCR alpha and beta CDR3 regions were amplified from RNA using iRepertoire nested multiplex PCR. One-step reverse transcription and amplification started from about 100-400 ng of tissue mRNA or PBMC total RNA. TCRdb reprocessed the multiplex PCR reads via MiXCR and lists one record per CDR3 protein. The sample contains approximately 400,000 distinct CDR3 sequences, 41% of which appear only once. Whole-study findings and limits: Very few CDR3 sequences were shared between tissue and blood.

The rearrangement uses TRBV2 and TRBJ1-6; D gene unclear. Input material: glioma tissue, nonneoplastic brain tissue, or PBMCs (not recorded which). The sequence was collected from a human donor with low-grade glioma or glioblastoma, undergoing nonglioma brain surgery, or in good health (not recorded which). The CDR3, as DNA: TGTGCCAGCAGTGACCATTCTTATAATTCACCCCTCCACTTT. Protein product: CASSDHSYNSPLHF.